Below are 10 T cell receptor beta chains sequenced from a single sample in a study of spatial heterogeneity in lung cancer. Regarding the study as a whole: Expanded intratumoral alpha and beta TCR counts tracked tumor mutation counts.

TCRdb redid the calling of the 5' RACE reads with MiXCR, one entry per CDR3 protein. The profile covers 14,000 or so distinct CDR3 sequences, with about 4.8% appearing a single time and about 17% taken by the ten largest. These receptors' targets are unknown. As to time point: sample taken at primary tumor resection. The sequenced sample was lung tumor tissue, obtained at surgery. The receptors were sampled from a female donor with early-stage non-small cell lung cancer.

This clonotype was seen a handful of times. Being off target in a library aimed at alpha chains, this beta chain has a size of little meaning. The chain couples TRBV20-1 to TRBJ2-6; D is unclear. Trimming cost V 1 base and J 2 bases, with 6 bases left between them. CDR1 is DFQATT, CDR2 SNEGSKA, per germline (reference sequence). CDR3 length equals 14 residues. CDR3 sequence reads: CSARGSAGANVLTF. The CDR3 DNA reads TGCAGTGCTAGAGGCTCAGCTGGGGCCAACGTCCTGACTTTC.

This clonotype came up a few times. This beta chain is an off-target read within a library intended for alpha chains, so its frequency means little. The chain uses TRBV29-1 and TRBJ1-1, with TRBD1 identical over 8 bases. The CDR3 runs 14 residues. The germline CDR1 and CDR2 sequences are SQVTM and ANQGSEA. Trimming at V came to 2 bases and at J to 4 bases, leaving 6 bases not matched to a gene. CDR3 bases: TGCAGCGTTGAAAGGTCAGGGGGCGCCACTGAAGCTTTCTTT. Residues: CSVERSGGATEAFF.

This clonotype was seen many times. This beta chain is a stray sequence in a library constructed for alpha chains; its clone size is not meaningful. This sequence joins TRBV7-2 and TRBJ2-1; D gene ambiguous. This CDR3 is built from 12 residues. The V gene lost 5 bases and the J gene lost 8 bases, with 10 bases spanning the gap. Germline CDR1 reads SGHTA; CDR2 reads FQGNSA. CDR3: CASSPQLYEQFF. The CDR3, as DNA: TGTGCCAGCAGCCCCCAGCTTTATGAGCAGTTCTTC.

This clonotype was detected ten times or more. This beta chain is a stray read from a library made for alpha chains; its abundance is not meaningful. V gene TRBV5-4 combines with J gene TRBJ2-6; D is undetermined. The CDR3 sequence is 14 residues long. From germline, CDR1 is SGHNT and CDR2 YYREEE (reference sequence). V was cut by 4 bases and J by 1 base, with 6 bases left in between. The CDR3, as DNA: TGTGCCAGCAGCCTCCCATCTGGGGCCAACGTCCTGACTTTC. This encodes CASSLPSGANVLTF.

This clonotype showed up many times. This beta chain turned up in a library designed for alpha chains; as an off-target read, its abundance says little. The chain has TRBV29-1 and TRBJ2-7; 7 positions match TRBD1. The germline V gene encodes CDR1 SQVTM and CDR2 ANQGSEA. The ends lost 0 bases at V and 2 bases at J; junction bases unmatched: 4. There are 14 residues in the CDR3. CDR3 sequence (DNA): TGCAGCGTTGAAGACGGGCAGGGGGCCTACGAGCAGTACTTC. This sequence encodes CSVEDGQGAYEQYF.

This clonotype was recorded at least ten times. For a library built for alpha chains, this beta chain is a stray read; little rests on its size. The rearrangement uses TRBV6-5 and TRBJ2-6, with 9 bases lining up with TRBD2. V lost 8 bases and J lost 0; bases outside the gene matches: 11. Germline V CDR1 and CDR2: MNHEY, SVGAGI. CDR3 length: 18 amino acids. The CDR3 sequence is CASSGASGVDSGANVLTF. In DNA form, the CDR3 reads TGTGCCAGCTCTGGGGCTAGCGGGGTCGACTCTGGGGCCAACGTCCTGACTTTC.

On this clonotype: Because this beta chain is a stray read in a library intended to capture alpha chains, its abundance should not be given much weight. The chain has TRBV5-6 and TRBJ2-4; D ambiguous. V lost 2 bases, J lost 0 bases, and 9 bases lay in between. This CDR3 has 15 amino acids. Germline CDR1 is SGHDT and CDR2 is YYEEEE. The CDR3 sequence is CASSFTGGAKNIQYF. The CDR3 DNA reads TGTGCCAGCAGCTTTACGGGCGGAGCCAAAAACATTCAGTACTTC.

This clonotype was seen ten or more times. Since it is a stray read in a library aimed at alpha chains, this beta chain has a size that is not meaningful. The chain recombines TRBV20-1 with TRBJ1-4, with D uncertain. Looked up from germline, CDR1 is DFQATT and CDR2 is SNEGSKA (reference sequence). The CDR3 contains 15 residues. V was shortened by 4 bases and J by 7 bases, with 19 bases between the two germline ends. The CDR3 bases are TGCAGTGCTACCAGTACGAGAACAGTAACTGAAAAACTGTTTTTT. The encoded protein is CSATSTRTVTEKLFF.

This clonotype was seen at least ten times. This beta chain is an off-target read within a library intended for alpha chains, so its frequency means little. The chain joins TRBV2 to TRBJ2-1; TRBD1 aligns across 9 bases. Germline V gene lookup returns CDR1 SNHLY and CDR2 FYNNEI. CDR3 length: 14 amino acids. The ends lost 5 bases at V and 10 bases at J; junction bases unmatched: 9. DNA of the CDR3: TGTGCCAGCAGTCCACGGACAGGGGAAGGGGAGCAGTTCTTC. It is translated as CASSPRTGEGEQFF.

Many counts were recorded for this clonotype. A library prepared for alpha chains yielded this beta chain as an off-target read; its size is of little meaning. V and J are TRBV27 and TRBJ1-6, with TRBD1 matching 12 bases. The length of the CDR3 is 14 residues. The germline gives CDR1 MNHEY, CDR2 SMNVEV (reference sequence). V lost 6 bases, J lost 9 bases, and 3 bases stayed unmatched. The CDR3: CASSGTGGRSPLHF. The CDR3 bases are TGTGCCAGCAGCGGGACAGGGGGCCGTTCACCCCTCCACTTT.